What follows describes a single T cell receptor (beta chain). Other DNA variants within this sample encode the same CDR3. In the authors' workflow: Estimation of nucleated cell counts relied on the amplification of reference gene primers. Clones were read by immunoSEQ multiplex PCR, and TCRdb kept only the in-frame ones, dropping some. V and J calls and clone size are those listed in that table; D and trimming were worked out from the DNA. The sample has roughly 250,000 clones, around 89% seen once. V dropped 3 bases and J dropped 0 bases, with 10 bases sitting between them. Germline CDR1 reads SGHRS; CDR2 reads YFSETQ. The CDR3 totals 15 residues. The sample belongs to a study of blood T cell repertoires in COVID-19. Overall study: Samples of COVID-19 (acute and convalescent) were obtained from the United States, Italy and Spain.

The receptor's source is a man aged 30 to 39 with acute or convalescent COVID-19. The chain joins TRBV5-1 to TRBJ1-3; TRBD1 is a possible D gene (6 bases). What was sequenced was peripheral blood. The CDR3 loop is CASSSTGTSGNTIYF. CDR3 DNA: TGCGCCAGCAGCTCCACAGGGACCTCTGGAAACACCATATATTTT.